This TCR beta chain is from a study of tumour-infiltrating T cells in Burkitt lymphoma. Study as a whole: Overall and progression-free survival were predicted by productive clonality.

Germline loops: CDR1 SGHAT, CDR2 FQNNGV. V was trimmed by 5 bases and J by 1 base, leaving 9 bases between them. The CDR3 is 14 amino acids. The protocol was immunoSEQ multiplex PCR, while the TCRdb copy is restricted to in-frame clones and leaves out a portion. This sample yields 13,000 or so clones, of which over 75% are seen a single time; roughly 1.5% belongs to the top ten. The sequencing input was tumor tissue. This TCR was recovered from a human donor with diffuse large B-cell lymphoma. The chain employs TRBV11-2 and TRBJ1-3; a possible D gene is TRBD1 (6 bases). CDR3 loop: CASSPTGSGNTIYF. CDR3 nucleotides: TGTGCCAGCAGCCCAACAGGGTCTGGAAACACCATATATTTT.